This T cell receptor (beta chain) was obtained from a study of cytomegalovirus exposure and HLA in healthy donors. In the study overall: Early release data held 85 million to 95 million unique TCRs from HLA-typed donors. Genotyping showed roughly 77% of about 370 donors falling in the Caucasian-associated ancestry cluster. Findings and limits, study-wide: The study reported that TCR beta sequences accurately predicted HLA-A and HLA-B alleles in most subjects.

A note on this clone: The antigen is undetermined.

V lost 3 bases, J lost 5 bases, and 6 bases stayed unmatched. CDR1 is MNHNS and CDR2 is SASEGT in the germline V gene. The CDR3 totals 17 residues. The PCR made use of 60 Vbeta and 13 Jbeta primers. In the authors' methods: As a later analysis found, there were 80 million or so unique TCR beta chains, of which some 9.9 million were shared. TCRdb keeps only in-frame clones here, not all; method: immunoSEQ multiplex PCR. The V and J calls and clone size were taken over from that table, and D and trimming were inferred from the DNA. Of about 140,000 clones in the sample, roughly 68% were seen once. The chain couples TRBV6-1 to TRBJ2-3; 15 bases map to TRBD2. The sequence derives from a man aged 30 to 39 in good health and CMV-seropositive. Material: PBMCs. CDR3 residues: CASSEGLAGGYRDTQYF. CDR3 nucleotides: TGTGCCAGCAGTGAGGGACTAGCGGGAGGCTACCGAGATACGCAGTATTTT.